This T cell receptor (beta chain) was sequenced for a study of Ad26.COV2.S vaccination and SARS-CoV-2 variants. Treatment meaning: around 19 received Ad26.COV2.S at low or high dose, single or two shots; several received placebo; per-sample allocation not given. Sample collection was performed on day 63 after the first vaccine or placebo injection. The protocol was immunoSEQ multiplex PCR, while the TCRdb copy is restricted to in-frame clones and leaves out a portion. Among 250,000 or so clones listed, roughly 87% were seen once. The germline CDR1 and CDR2 sequences are ENHRY and SYGVKD. The CDR3 contains 14 residues. The V end lost 2 bases, the J end lost 2 bases, and 9 bases lay between the germline ends. This clone is a singleton in its sample.

This receptor was obtained from a person aged 18-60 years who received the Ad26.COV2.S COVID-19 vaccine or a placebo. The chain uses TRBV10-3 and TRBJ2-5; a weak D match, TRBD2 (5 bases). The material sequenced was peripheral blood, taken in a trial of Ad26.COV2.S vaccine versus placebo. CDR3 protein: CAISETSKQETQYF. The CDR3 DNA reads as TGTGCCATCAGTGAGACTAGTAAGCAAGAGACCCAGTACTTC.